This TCR beta chain came from a study of immune evolution from preneoplasia to lung adenocarcinoma. Whole-study results and caveats: Normal lung had the highest top T cell clone frequencies.

Profiling relied on immunoSEQ multiplex PCR, and the TCRdb table lists in-frame clones only, not all of them. This table holds 8,500 to 13,000 clones, more than 70% found once. About this clone: Its antigen is currently unknown.

H&E slides confirmed each diagnosis, reviewed by two pathologists independently. V lost 5 bases to trimming and J lost 3 bases; unmatched junction nucleotides: 1. The CDR3 loop spans 15 amino acids. Germline V gives CDR1 SGDLS, CDR2 YYNGEE. The sequencing sample was made of FFPE minimally invasive lung adenocarcinoma tissue. V gene TRBV9 combines with J gene TRBJ2-1; 14 bases line up with TRBD2. The clonotype originates from a person aged 65 to 79 with lung adenocarcinoma. The CDR3 loop reads CASSGLAGGYNEQFF. In DNA form, the CDR3 reads TGTGCCAGCAGTGGACTAGCGGGAGGCTACAATGAGCAGTTCTTC.